These 2 T cell receptor beta chains share one sample of origin, sequenced in a study of blood T cell repertoires in COVID-19 (TCRdb year 2020). To prepare the library, the immunoSEQ multiplex PCR assay was applied. As stored in TCRdb, this immuneACCESS dataset retains in-frame rearrangements with V and J assigned. A fraction of the clones does not appear; measured against another copy, unresolved V genes explain less than half of the discrepancy, and the remainder lacks a known reason. For this sample there are more than 90,000 clones; 85% appear just once. The biggest ten clones account for less than 2% of the sample. Sequenced material: peripheral blood. The source of these receptors is a woman between 70 and 85 years old with active or convalescent COVID-19.

V is TRBV9 and J is TRBJ1-1; D ambiguous. CDR3 length: 13 residues. Trimming left V 2 bases short and J 1 base short, with 6 bases between. From germline, CDR1 is SGDLS and CDR2 YYNGEE. The CDR3 loop reads CASSVYTNTEAFF. CDR3 bases: TGTGCCAGCAGCGTGTACACGAACACTGAAGCTTTCTTT.

J is TRBJ2-1 and V is TRBV6-2 or TRBV6-3; 9 bases match TRBD2. The germline V gene has CDR1 MNHEY and CDR2 SVGEGT. V trimming: 2 bases; J trimming: 4 bases; junction bases outside the gene matches: 9. The CDR3 totals 17 residues. The CDR3 spells CASSYGPGLATYNEQFF. The DNA for the CDR3 is TGTGCCAGCAGTTACGGACCCGGACTAGCGACTTACAATGAGCAGTTCTTC.